One sample yielded the 20 T cell receptor beta chains listed below, sequenced in a study of immune evolution from preneoplasia to lung adenocarcinoma. TCRdb's table, derived via immunoSEQ multiplex PCR, lists solely in-frame clones and lacks some. The data contain about 10,000 clones, around 78% of them seen just once; the ten biggest clones take up 4% to 5.5%. The sequencing sample was made of FFPE minimally invasive lung adenocarcinoma tissue. The origin of the receptors is a person aged 65-85 years with lung adenocarcinoma.

In its sample, this clone was seen once. This chain links TRBV28 with TRBJ2-6; 7 bases align to TRBD1. The length of the CDR3 is 16 residues. CDR1 and CDR2 (germline): MDHEN, SYDVKM. The V and J ends lost 7 bases and 0 bases, in that order; junction bases with no gene match: 6. The CDR3 DNA sequence: TGTGCCAGCATAGGGGGCGGTTACTCTGGGGCCAACGTCCTGACTTTC. Translating gives CASIGGGYSGANVLTF.

The gene calls are TRBV18 and TRBJ2-7; perhaps TRBD1 as D (6 bases). The CDR3 contains 14 residues. Germline CDR1 and CDR2: KGHSH and LQKENI. The ends were cut back, 6 bases at V and 0 bases at J, with 12 bases in the middle. The DNA of the CDR3 is TGTGCCAGCTCGCCTAGGGACACCTCCTACGAGCAGTACTTC. It is translated as CASSPRDTSYEQYF.

The rearrangement joins TRBV27 to TRBJ1-1, with D possibly matching TRBD1 (6 bases). The germline CDR1 and CDR2 sequences are MNHEY and SMNVEV (reference sequence). Trimming left V 8 bases short and J 1 base short, with 14 bases between. CDR3 length: 14 residues. CDR3 protein: CASWVQGPNTEAFF. In DNA, the CDR3 is TGTGCCAGCTGGGTACAGGGACCGAACACTGAAGCTTTCTTT.

This clone has just a few counts. CDR3 nucleotide sequence: TGTGCCAGCAGCTCAGGACAGGGCTTTGGTGTGGAACTGTTTTTT. The encoded protein is CASSSGQGFGVELFF. The rearrangement links TRBV7-6 to TRBJ1-4, with 8 bases aligning to TRBD1. Germline V gives CDR1 SGHVS, CDR2 FNYEAQ. J gave up 12 bases and V 4 bases, and 13 bases lay outside the gene matches. The CDR3 totals 15 residues.

This clone was counted between two and nine times. The V gene is TRBV27, the J gene TRBJ2-1; D gene ambiguous. Looked up from germline, CDR1 is MNHEY and CDR2 is SMNVEV (reference sequence). CDR3 length: 14 residues. V lost 2 bases to trimming and J lost 8 bases, with 13 bases between them. The CDR3 region has the DNA TGTGCCAGCAGTTTAACGCGGAGCTATCATGAGCAGTTCTTC. It is translated as CASSLTRSYHEQFF.

The V and J genes are TRBV27 and TRBJ2-1; 12 bases are shared with TRBD2. The junction had 17 bases not matched to a gene; V was cut back by 5 bases and J by 12 bases. This CDR3 is built from 17 residues. Germline values: CDR1 MNHEY, CDR2 SMNVEV (reference sequence). The CDR3 loop is CASSPDPSTSGGLVQFF. CDR3 coding DNA: TGTGCCAGCAGTCCAGACCCGTCGACTAGCGGGGGCCTCGTGCAGTTCTTC.

This chain joins TRBV15 and TRBJ2-7, with a tentative D call TRBD2 (6 bases). Germline V lookup: CDR1 LNHNV, CDR2 YYDKDF (reference sequence). V was cut by 3 bases and J by 5 bases, with 20 bases left in between. CDR3 length: 16 residues. CDR3 sequence: CATSSAVGLAINEQYF. The CDR3 region has the DNA TGTGCCACCAGCAGCGCTGTAGGGCTAGCGATTAACGAGCAGTACTTC.

With respect to this clone: Other DNA sequences within the sample encode an identical CDR3. The chain uses TRBV30 and TRBJ2-1; 10 nucleotides agree with TRBD2. CDR1 and CDR2 from the germline V gene are GTSNPN and SVGIG (reference sequence). The CDR3 runs 15 residues. The J segment lost 7 bases and the V segment lost 4 bases, leaving 10 bases of the junction unmatched. The CDR3 DNA follows: TGTGCCTGGACCGCGGCTAGCGGGGGAATAAATGAGCAGTTCTTC. Protein sequence: CAWTAASGGINEQFF.

This chain joins TRBV30 and TRBJ2-7; no clear D. The CDR3 is 11 residues long. V was shortened by 1 base and J by 6 bases, with 7 bases between the two germline ends. Germline V gene lookup returns CDR1 GTSNPN and CDR2 SVGIG (reference sequence). CDR3 sequence reads: CAWSGFFEQYF. CDR3 DNA: TGTGCCTGGAGTGGCTTCTTCGAGCAGTACTTC.

This chain uses TRBV2 with TRBJ1-2; 8 nucleotides align to TRBD1. Germline CDR1 reads SNHLY; CDR2 reads FYNNEI. The CDR3 length is 14 residues. The junction had 4 bases not matched to a gene; V was cut back by 5 bases and J by 2 bases. The CDR3 DNA reads as TGTGCCAGCAGTAAGACAGGGGTGAACTATGGCTACACCTTC. Encoded protein: CASSKTGVNYGYTF. The entire variable domain, with the rest obtained from reference TRBV2 and TRBJ1-2, is as follows: EPEVTQTPSHQVTQMGQEVILRCVPISNHLYFYWYRQILGQKVEFLVSFYNNEISEKSEIFDDQFSVERPDGSNFTLKIRSTKLEDSAMYFCASSKTGVNYGYTFGSGTRLTVV.

The rearrangement uses TRBV28 and TRBJ2-1; 9 bases are shared with TRBD1. J gave up 2 bases and V 7 bases, and 6 bases lay outside the gene matches. Germline CDR1 reads MDHEN; CDR2 reads SYDVKM. The CDR3 has 15 amino acids. This chain's CDR3 is CASITGQGTYNEQFF. The CDR3 coding sequence is TGTGCCAGCATCACGGGACAGGGAACCTACAATGAGCAGTTCTTC.

The chain couples TRBV11-2 to TRBJ1-2; D remains unclear. V lost 5 bases to trimming and J lost 7 bases, with 14 bases between them. The CDR3 sequence is 13 residues long. Germline values: CDR1 SGHAT, CDR2 FQNNGV. CDR3 nucleotides: TGTGCCAGCAGCCAAACCCCTATGAGTGGCTACACCTTC. Its protein product is CASSQTPMSGYTF.

The gene calls are TRBV7-9 and TRBJ2-7, with 10 bases lining up with TRBD2. Unmatched junction bases numbered 6, after V lost 5 bases and J lost 2 bases. The CDR3 consists of 15 residues. Germline values: CDR1 SEHNR, CDR2 FQNEAQ (reference sequence). CDR3 amino acids: CASSLTSGNTYEQYF. CDR3 nucleotide sequence: TGTGCCAGCAGCCTAACTAGCGGGAATACCTACGAGCAGTACTTC.

This chain uses TRBV5-1 with TRBJ2-3; weak D call: TRBD2 (5 bases). This CDR3 region has 15 residues. V was pared by 4 bases and J by 0 bases, with 12 bases between. The V gene's germline CDR1 is SGHRS and CDR2 YFSETQ. This CDR3 is CASSELGVSTDTQYF. The CDR3 DNA reads as TGCGCCAGCAGCGAACTAGGAGTTAGCACAGATACGCAGTATTTT.

The sample holds one count of this clone. The rearrangement joins TRBV5-5 to TRBJ1-2; no reliable D call. This CDR3 is built from 13 residues. Germline V gene lookup returns CDR1 SGHKS and CDR2 YYEKEE (reference sequence). V dropped 2 bases and J dropped 5 bases, with 10 bases sitting between them. This CDR3 is CASSLVPQYGYTF. CDR3 in DNA: TGTGCCAGCAGCTTAGTACCGCAATATGGCTACACCTTC.

This clone was detected a few times. The CDR3 bases are TGCGCCAGCAGGGTTGACAGAACTATGAACACTGAAGCTTTCTTT. Its protein is CASRVDRTMNTEAFF. The chain employs TRBV10-1 and TRBJ1-1; D perhaps matches TRBD1 (5 bases). Between the trimmed V and J ends, which lost 6 bases and 0 bases, there was a span of 14 bases. The CDR3 covers 15 residues. Germline V CDR1 and CDR2: WNHNN, SYGVQD (reference sequence).

The J gene is TRBJ1-1, the V gene TRBV29-1; D is unresolved. The CDR3 totals 10 residues. The germline gives CDR1 SQVTM, CDR2 ANQGSEA. Trimming removed 5 bases at V and 5 bases at J, with 6 bases between. The CDR3 DNA reads TGCAGCGTTTTGGGAACTGAAGCTTTCTTT. Translated: CSVLGTEAFF.

This chain connects TRBV19 to TRBJ2-7, with a possible D match to TRBD1 (5 bases). The CDR3 extends over 12 amino acids. Germline V CDR1 and CDR2: LNHDA, SQIVND (reference sequence). V was cut by 6 bases and J by 6 bases, with 12 bases left in between. In DNA, the CDR3 is TGTGCCAGTAGGCAGGGATCTGGCGAGCAGTACTTC. Translation: CASRQGSGEQYF.

Details on this clone: A junction end diverges from the germline sequence, so it may reflect a read error. The rearrangement links TRBV7-8 to TRBJ2-7, with D perhaps TRBD2 (6 bases). Germline V gene data show CDR1 as SGHVS and CDR2 as FQNEAQ. The CDR3 covers 15 residues. CDR3 in amino acids: CASSLAGTYSYEQYF. CDR3 nucleotide sequence: TGTGCCAGCAGCCTAGCCGGGACTTACTCCTACGAGCAGTACTTC.

The chain links TRBV4-1 to TRBJ1-2, with 8 bases fitting TRBD1. J was trimmed by 3 bases and V by 4 bases; bases with no gene match: 13. The germline CDR1 and CDR2 sequences are MGHRA and YSYEKL. The CDR3 length is 17 residues. CDR3 loop: CASSRKTSDREDYGYTF. Written as DNA, the CDR3 is TGCGCCAGCAGCCGAAAAACGTCGGACAGGGAGGACTATGGCTACACCTTC.